The present T cell receptor (beta chain) was sequenced within a study of CD8 T cells in ankylosing spondylitis. V shed 3 bases and J shed 6 bases, with 14 bases lying between them. This CDR3 has 15 amino acids. The V gene's germline CDR1 is KGHDR and CDR2 SFDVKD. Each CDR3 protein is one row after TCRdb ran MiXCR on the 5' RACE reads. The repertoire holds roughly 150,000 distinct CDR3 sequences, with about 32% as singletons. This TCR derives from a male donor with ankylosing spondylitis. The chain employs TRBV24-1 and TRBJ2-1; either TRBD1 or TRBD2 may supply D (5 bases each). The sequenced sample was synovial fluid, either unsorted or a sorted T cell fraction (not recorded which). CDR3 sequence (DNA): TGTGCCACCAGTGATGCTGGGGCTGGGGGCAATGAGCAGTTCTTC. It is translated as CATSDAGAGGNEQFF.